This entry lists 17 T cell receptor beta chains sequenced from one sample in a study of Graves' ophthalmopathy and Graves' hyperthyroidism. Beta-chain TCR CDR3 regions were amplified from RNA transcripts. HTBI primers served in a first-round RT-PCR, which a second-round multiplex PCR followed. TCRdb recomputed calls from the multiplex PCR reads with MiXCR, one row per CDR3 protein. The sample consists of 500,000 to 700,000 distinct CDR3 sequences, about 20% of them appearing once. The sequenced sample was peripheral blood. The source is a woman younger than 30 with stable Graves' hyperthyroidism. Some clones in this sample may be carry-over from other donors' samples.

In its sample, this clonotype was seen many times. The gene calls are TRBV20-1 and TRBJ2-5; D might be TRBD1 (6 bases). CDR3 size: 16 residues. In germline, CDR1 is DFQATT, CDR2 SNEGSKA (reference sequence). V shed 1 base and J shed 2 bases, with 17 bases lying between them. The CDR3 DNA is TGCAGTGCTAGAGGAGTGGCAGGGGTTTTTCAAGAGACCCAGTACTTC. This translates into CSARGVAGVFQETQYF.

This clonotype was observed a handful of times. This chain uses TRBV6-7 with TRBJ2-5, with D perhaps matching TRBD2 (6 bases). TRBV6-7 qualifies as an ORF whose function is uncertain. CDR3 size: 15 residues. With 4 bases removed from V and 5 bases from J, the gap between germline ends came to 17 bases. The CDR3 nucleotides read TGTGCCAGCAGTTCCCTGTGCGTGGGGAGGGAGACCCAGTACTTC. Encoded protein: CASSSLCVGRETQYF.

On this clonotype itself: A much larger clone differs by one base, so this may be a read error. This chain joins TRBV24-1 and TRBJ1-2; 7 bases align to TRBD1. The CDR3 contains 14 residues. Looked up from germline, CDR1 is KGHDR and CDR2 is SFDVKD. In nucleotides, the CDR3 is TGTGCCACCAGTGTCCCGGGACAGAACTATGGCTGCACCTTC. Its protein is CATSVPGQNYGCTF.

The rearrangement uses TRBV18 and TRBJ2-7; D assignment may be TRBD1 or TRBD2 (5 bases each). With 2 bases removed from V and 0 bases from J, the gap between germline ends came to 14 bases. Germline-derived CDR1 and CDR2 are KGHSH and LQKENI. The CDR3 is 16 amino acids. CDR3 region: CASSPVPGRSSYEQYF. DNA for the CDR3: TGTGCCAGCTCACCAGTACCGGGACGGAGCTCCTACGAGCAGTACTTC.

This clonotype was seen at least ten times. The chain carries TRBV29-1 and TRBJ2-2; unclear D gene. Germline CDR1 SQVTM, CDR2 ANQGSEA. The CDR3 runs to 15 residues. V shed 3 bases and J shed 2 bases, with 13 bases lying between them. In DNA, the CDR3 is TGCAGCGTTGAGTCGGTTGGGCACAACACCGGGGAGCTGTTTTTT. Its translation is CSVESVGHNTGELFF.

There are many counts of this clonotype. The rearrangement uses TRBV29-1 and TRBJ1-2; D unclear. Trimming removed 7 bases at V and 2 bases at J, with 23 bases between. CDR1 is SQVTM, CDR2 ANQGSEA, per germline. CDR3 length: 16 amino acids. This chain's CDR3 is CSAGSPFSTENYGYTF. The DNA for the CDR3 is TGCAGCGCCGGGTCCCCTTTCTCGACGGAAAACTATGGCTACACCTTC.

Ten or more counts support this clonotype. The V gene is TRBV12-5, the J gene TRBJ2-2; tentatively, D is TRBD1 or TRBD2 (5 bases each). Between the trimmed V and J ends, which lost 0 bases and 2 bases, there was a span of 13 bases. CDR1 LGHNT and CDR2 FRNRAP come from the germline V gene. CDR3 length: 17 amino acids. The CDR3 nucleotides read TGTGCTAGTGGTTTGGTAACGGGACCGAGCAACACCGGGGAGCTGTTTTTT. It yields the protein CASGLVTGPSNTGELFF.

This clonotype has just a few counts. This may be a read error, as it is one base from a much larger clone. This chain joins TRBV6-2 or TRBV6-3 and TRBJ1-6; the D gene is possibly TRBD1 (5 bases). CDR3 size: 14 residues. Germline CDR1 reads MNHEY; CDR2 reads SVGEGT. CDR3 DNA sequence: TGTGCCAGCAGCTGGGGCAGGGTGAATTCAGCCCTCCACTTT. The encoded protein is CASSWGRVNSALHF.

V usage is TRBV2 and J usage is TRBJ1-6, with D hard to call. The CDR3 covers 15 residues. Trimming took 3 bases from V and 0 from J, leaving 6 bases between them. Germline V gives CDR1 SNHLY, CDR2 FYNNEI. CDR3 loop: CASSETSSYNSPLHF. CDR3 sequence (DNA): TGTGCCAGCAGTGAGACTAGCTCCTATAATTCACCCCTCCACTTT. Full variable domain (missing parts from reference TRBV2 and TRBJ1-6): EPEVTQTPSHQVTQMGQEVILRCVPISNHLYFYWYRQILGQKVEFLVSFYNNEISEKSEIFDDQFSVERPDGSNFTLKIRSTKLEDSAMYFCASSETSSYNSPLHFGNGTRLTVT.

Turning to this clonotype: This may come from a read error, since a much larger clone is one base off. The chain uses TRBV28 and TRBJ1-6; 7 bases match TRBD1. The CDR3 covers 14 residues. Germline CDR1 MDHEN, CDR2 SYDVKM. The CDR3 sequence is CASRTGTENSHLHF. The CDR3 nucleotides read TGTGCCAGCAGGACCGGGACAGAAAATTCACACCTCCACTTT.

The CDR3, as DNA: TGTGCCAGCAGCACCTGGGACAGCCAAGAGACCCAGTACTTC. This encodes CASSTWDSQETQYF. J is TRBJ2-5 and V is TRBV7-9; 7 bases agree with TRBD1. This CDR3 spans 14 amino acids. The germline gives CDR1 SEHNR, CDR2 FQNEAQ (reference sequence). The trim removed 5 bases at V and 1 base at J, leaving 4 bases unmatched. Using reference TRBV7-9 and TRBJ2-5 for the parts outside the CDR3, the full variable domain is DTGVSQNPRHKITKRGQNVTFRCDPISEHNRLYWYRQTLGQGPEFLTYFQNEAQLEKSRLLSDRFSAERPKGSFSTLEIQRTEQGDSAMYLCASSTWDSQETQYFGPGTRLLVL.

The rearrangement uses TRBV12-3 or TRBV12-4 and TRBJ2-7; 15 bases agree with TRBD2. Losses at the gene ends were 6 bases for V and 6 bases for J; bases not matched to a gene: 9. CDR3 size: 16 residues. CDR3 protein: CASSPGTSGGHGEQYF. The CDR3, as DNA: TGTGCCAGCAGCCCCGGGACTAGCGGGGGGCATGGCGAGCAGTACTTC.

This clonotype was detected once. The rearrangement links TRBV6-1 to TRBJ1-3; D perhaps matches TRBD1 (6 bases). The germline V gene encodes CDR1 MNHNS and CDR2 SASEGT. The CDR3 loop spans 15 amino acids. Trimming removed 6 bases at V and 2 bases at J, with 14 bases between. CDR3 residues: CASRNDRLPGNTIYF. DNA for the CDR3: TGTGCCAGCAGAAACGACAGGCTCCCTGGAAACACCATATATTTT.

This clonotype appeared a single time. The V and J genes are TRBV6-1 and TRBJ1-2; D remains unclear. The CDR3 has 11 residues. CDR1 is MNHNS and CDR2 is SASEGT in the germline V gene. Trimming took 7 bases from V and 7 from J, leaving 10 bases between them. CDR3 loop: CASKGGFGYTF. In nucleotides, the CDR3 is TGTGCCAGCAAGGGAGGTTTTGGCTACACCTTC.

This clonotype was detected ten times or more. The chain couples TRBV28 to TRBJ2-5; D may be TRBD2 (6 bases). The CDR3 has 13 residues. CDR1 is MDHEN and CDR2 is SYDVKM in the germline V gene. With 2 bases removed from V and 4 bases from J, the gap between germline ends came to 8 bases. CDR3 in amino acids: CASSLAGRETQYF. The CDR3 nucleotides are TGTGCCAGCAGTTTAGCGGGACGAGAGACCCAGTACTTC.

Of note for this clonotype: A much bigger clone sits one base away, suggesting this may be a read error. The chain joins TRBV30 to TRBJ2-4; 8 bases fit TRBD1. This CDR3 contains 13 residues. Per the germline V gene, CDR1 is GTSNPN and CDR2 is SVGIG (reference sequence). CDR3 DNA sequence: TGTGCTTACGCCCCTGGGACAGGCTACGAGAAGTACTTC. It specifies CAYAPGTGYEKYF.

This clonotype was counted ten times or more. The chain uses TRBV5-1 and TRBJ2-2; 8 bases line up with TRBD2. The germline V gene encodes CDR1 SGHRS and CDR2 YFSETQ. This CDR3 spans 16 amino acids. Trimming removed 3 bases from V and 6 bases from J; junction bases left unmatched: 10. For the CDR3, the DNA is TGCGCCAGCAGCTCCATAGCGGGGACCTTACCCGGGGAGCTGTTTTTT. This translates into CASSSIAGTLPGELFF.